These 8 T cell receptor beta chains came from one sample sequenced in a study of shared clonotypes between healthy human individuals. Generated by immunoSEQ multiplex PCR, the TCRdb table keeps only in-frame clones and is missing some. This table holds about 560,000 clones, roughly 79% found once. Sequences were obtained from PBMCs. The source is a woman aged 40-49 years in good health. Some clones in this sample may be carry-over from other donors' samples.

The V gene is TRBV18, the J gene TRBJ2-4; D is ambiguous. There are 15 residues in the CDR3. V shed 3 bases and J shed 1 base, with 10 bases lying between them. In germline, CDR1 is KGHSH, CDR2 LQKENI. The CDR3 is CASSPLQGAKNIQYF. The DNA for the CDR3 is TGTGCCAGCTCACCCCTGCAAGGGGCCAAAAACATTCAGTACTTC. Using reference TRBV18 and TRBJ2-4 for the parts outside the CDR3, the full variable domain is NAGVMQNPRHLVRRRGQEARLRCSPMKGHSHVYWYRQLPEEGLKFMVYLQKENIIDESGMPKERFSAEFPKEGPSILRIQQVVRGDSAAYFCASSPLQGAKNIQYFGAGTRLSVL.

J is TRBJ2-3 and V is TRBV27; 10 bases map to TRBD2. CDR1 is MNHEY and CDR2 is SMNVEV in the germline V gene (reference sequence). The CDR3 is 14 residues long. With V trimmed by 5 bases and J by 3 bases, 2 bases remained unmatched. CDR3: CASSMTSGTDTQYF. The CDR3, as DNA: TGTGCCAGCAGTATGACTAGCGGGACAGATACGCAGTATTTT.

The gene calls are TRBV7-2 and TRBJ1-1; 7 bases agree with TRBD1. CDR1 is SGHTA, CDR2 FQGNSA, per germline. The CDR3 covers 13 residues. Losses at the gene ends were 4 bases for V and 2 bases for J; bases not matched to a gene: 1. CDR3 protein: CASSWDSNTEAFF. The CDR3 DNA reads TGTGCCAGCAGCTGGGACAGCAACACTGAAGCTTTCTTT.

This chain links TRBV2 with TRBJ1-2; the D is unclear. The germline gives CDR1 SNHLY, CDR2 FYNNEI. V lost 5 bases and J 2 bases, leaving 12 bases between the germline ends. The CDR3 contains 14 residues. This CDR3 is CASSPVTRNYGYTF. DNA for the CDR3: TGTGCCAGCAGTCCAGTTACAAGGAACTATGGCTACACCTTC.

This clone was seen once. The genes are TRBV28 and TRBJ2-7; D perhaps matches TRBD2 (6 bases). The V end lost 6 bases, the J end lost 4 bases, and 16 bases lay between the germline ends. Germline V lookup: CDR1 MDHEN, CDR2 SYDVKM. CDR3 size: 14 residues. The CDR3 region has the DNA TGTGCCAGCAGGCCACTGGCGGGGAGTTACGAGCAGTACTTC. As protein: CASRPLAGSYEQYF.

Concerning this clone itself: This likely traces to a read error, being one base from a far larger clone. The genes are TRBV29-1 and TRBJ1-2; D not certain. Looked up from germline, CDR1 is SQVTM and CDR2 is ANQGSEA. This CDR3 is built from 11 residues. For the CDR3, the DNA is TGCAGCGAGTCCTCAAACTATGGCTACATCTTC. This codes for CSESSNYGYIF.

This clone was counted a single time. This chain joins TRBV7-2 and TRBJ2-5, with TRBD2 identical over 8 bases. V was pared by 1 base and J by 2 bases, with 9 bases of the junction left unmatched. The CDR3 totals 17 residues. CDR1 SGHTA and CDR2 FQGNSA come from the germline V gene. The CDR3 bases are TGTGCCAGCAGCTTAGTTGAGGCGGGAGGAGGTCAAGAGACCCAGTACTTC. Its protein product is CASSLVEAGGGQETQYF.

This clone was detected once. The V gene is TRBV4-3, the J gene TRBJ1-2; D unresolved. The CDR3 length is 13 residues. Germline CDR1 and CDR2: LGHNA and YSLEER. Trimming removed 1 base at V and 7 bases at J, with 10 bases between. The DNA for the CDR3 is TGCGCCAGCAGCCAAGGCGGGGATGTTGGCTACACCTTC. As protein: CASSQGGDVGYTF.